This TCR beta chain was identified in a study of early T cells in non-severe SARS-CoV-2 infection. From germline, CDR1 is SGHRS and CDR2 YFSETQ. The CDR3 has 13 residues. V was pared by 0 bases and J by 5 bases, with 7 bases between. In this sample, this clonotype turned up many times. Unique molecular identifiers (one per individual cDNA molecule) were attached. In TCRdb, the 5' RACE reads were re-called with MiXCR into one record per CDR3 protein. The sample shows some 96,000 distinct CDR3 sequences, about 12% of them seen only once. This TCR came from an adult who was a healthcare worker with PCR-confirmed SARS-CoV-2 infection or an uninfected control (not recorded which). This sequence joins TRBV5-1 and TRBJ2-3; no firm D call. The sequenced sample consisted of whole blood. The DNA for the CDR3 is TGCGCCAGCAGCTTGGGGACCAGAGATACGCAGTATTTT. It codes for CASSLGTRDTQYF.